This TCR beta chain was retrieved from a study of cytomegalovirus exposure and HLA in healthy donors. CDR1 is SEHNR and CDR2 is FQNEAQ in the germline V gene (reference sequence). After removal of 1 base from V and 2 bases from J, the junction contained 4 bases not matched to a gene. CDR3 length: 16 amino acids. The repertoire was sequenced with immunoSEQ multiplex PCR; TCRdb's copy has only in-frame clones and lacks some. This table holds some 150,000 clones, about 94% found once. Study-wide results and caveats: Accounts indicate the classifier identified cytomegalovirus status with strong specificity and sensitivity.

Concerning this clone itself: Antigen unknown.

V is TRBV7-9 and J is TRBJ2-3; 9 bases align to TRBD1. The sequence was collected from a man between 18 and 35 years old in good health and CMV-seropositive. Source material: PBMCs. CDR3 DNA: TGTGCCAGCAGCTTAGAGACAGGGGGTTTCACAGATACGCAGTATTTT. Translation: CASSLETGGFTDTQYF.